This TCR beta chain was sequenced for a study of T-cell memory formation after mild COVID-19. Study-wide findings and caveats: The finding that pre-infection memory included some responding clones suggested that cross-reactive memory joined.

This clonotype was recorded a few times. What it binds is not known. CDR1 and CDR2 (germline): MNHEY, SVGAGI. This CDR3 is 14 amino acids long. The junction had 7 bases not matched to a gene; V was cut back by 7 bases and J by 5 bases. With constant-segment primers, 5'RACE yielded cDNA libraries of TCR alpha and TCR beta that carried sample barcodes and UMIs. In TCRdb, the 5' RACE reads were re-called with MiXCR into one record per CDR3 protein. The sample holds 550,000 to 650,000 distinct CDR3 sequences; 15% to 20% are singletons and the top ten take around 8.1%. This clonotype was sampled from an adult woman who had mild COVID-19 (a few samples of this study predate the infection). Cell type and time point are not known. The chain uses TRBV6-5 and TRBJ2-1; 8 bases map to TRBD1. Sequencing used PBMCs or a T cell subset sorted from them (not recorded which). As DNA, the CDR3 is TGTGCCAGCACCGCGGGACAGGCAGACAATGAGCAGTTCTTC. Amino acid sequence: CASTAGQADNEQFF.